This passage covers 20 T cell receptor beta chains from one sample sequenced in a study of tissue T cells after allogeneic stem cell transplantation. TCRdb's copy holds only in-frame clones and misses some; the assay was immunoSEQ multiplex PCR. This sample has some 12,000 clones, with about 73% found just once. The sample consisted of tissue from the right colon, taken at autopsy. The receptors here all came from a woman between 18 and 50 years old with breast cancer.

The chain carries TRBV5-4 and TRBJ2-3; 8 bases map to TRBD2. The germline CDR1 and CDR2 sequences are SGHNT and YYREEE (reference sequence). V was pared by 4 bases and J by 3 bases, with 16 bases of the junction left unmatched. The CDR3 has 18 amino acids. The CDR3 protein is CASSTGGTTSSGTDTQYF. The DNA for the CDR3 is TGTGCCAGCAGCACGGGGGGGACGACTAGCTCAGGGACAGATACGCAGTATTTT. Full variable domain (rest looked up from reference TRBV5-4 and TRBJ2-3): ETGVTQSPTHLIKTRGQQVTLRCSSQSGHNTVSWYQQALGQGPQFIFQYYREEENGRGNFPPRFSGLQFPNYSSELNVNALELDDSALYLCASSTGGTTSSGTDTQYFGPGTRLTVL.

This clone has a handful of counts. The chain employs TRBV27 and TRBJ2-2, with D tentatively TRBD1 (6 bases). The CDR3 consists of 16 residues. V lost 1 base to trimming and J lost 3 bases, with 12 bases between them. Per germline, CDR1 MNHEY and CDR2 SMNVEV (reference sequence). CDR3 sequence reads: CASSLLRQVDTGELFF. The DNA of the CDR3 is TGTGCCAGCAGTTTATTAAGACAGGTAGACACCGGGGAGCTGTTTTTT.

The chain joins TRBV6-5 to TRBJ2-1; 9 nucleotides line up with TRBD1. The CDR3 loop spans 13 amino acids. Germline values: CDR1 MNHEY, CDR2 SVGAGI. Unmatched junction bases numbered 5, after V lost 4 bases and J lost 10 bases. The CDR3 reads CASSSNRGREQFF. In nucleotides, the CDR3 is TGTGCCAGCAGTTCGAACAGGGGGCGGGAGCAGTTCTTC.

This chain connects TRBV5-5 to TRBJ2-1; the D gene is possibly TRBD1 (5 bases). The germline V gene has CDR1 SGHKS and CDR2 YYEKEE (reference sequence). Trimming removed 0 bases at V and 5 bases at J, with 6 bases between. This CDR3 region has 13 residues. This chain's CDR3 is CASSLDRNNEQFF. DNA for the CDR3: TGTGCCAGCAGCTTGGACAGGAACAATGAGCAGTTCTTC.

The rearrangement joins TRBV4-3 to TRBJ1-1; 7 bases agree with TRBD1. From germline, CDR1 is LGHNA and CDR2 YSLEER. CDR3 size: 15 residues. Trimming at V came to 4 bases and at J to 6 bases, leaving 11 bases not matched to a gene. CDR3 nucleotides: TGCGCCAGCAGCCGGAAGGGGGCGGGATGGGCTGAAGCTTTCTTT. It yields the protein CASSRKGAGWAEAFF.

This chain connects TRBV7-9 to TRBJ2-7; D possibly corresponds to TRBD2 (5 bases). This CDR3 is built from 18 residues. The germline V and J ends were trimmed by 2 bases and 2 bases, with 22 bases remaining between them. Germline CDR1 is SEHNR and CDR2 is FQNEAQ (reference sequence). The CDR3 DNA reads TGTGCCAGCAGCTTAAGGTTCGGCAATTCCGGGGAACCCTACGAGCAGTACTTC. Translated: CASSLRFGNSGEPYEQYF.

The sample holds a few counts of this clone. The gene calls are TRBV12-3 or TRBV12-4 and TRBJ1-1; no reliable D call. The CDR3 has 11 residues. The V gene lost 6 bases and the J gene lost 5 bases, with 7 bases spanning the gap. CDR3 DNA: TGTGCCAGCAGGGAGGGTACTGAAGCTTTCTTT. Its translation: CASREGTEAFF.

This clone was picked up a small number of times. This chain links TRBV4-2 with TRBJ2-7, with 10 bases that match TRBD1. The J segment lost 9 bases and the V segment lost 4 bases, leaving 15 bases of the junction unmatched. The CDR3 length is 16 residues. CDR1 and CDR2 from the germline V gene are LGHNA and YNFKEQ. CDR3 coding DNA: TGTGCCAGCAGCCTAGGTGCCGGGACAGGGGTTTTTGCGCAGTACTTC. Translated, it gives CASSLGAGTGVFAQYF.

This chain connects TRBV9 to TRBJ2-3, with D possibly called TRBD1 or TRBD2 (5 bases each). The CDR3 length is 13 residues. Trimming removed 1 base from V and 4 bases from J, with 7 bases in between. The germline V gene has CDR1 SGDLS and CDR2 YYNGEE. The chain's CDR3 is CASSVSGPDTQYF. CDR3 bases: TGTGCCAGCAGCGTATCGGGGCCAGATACGCAGTATTTT.

The V call is TRBV7-3, the J call TRBJ1-1, with D hard to call. CDR1 and CDR2 (germline): SGHTA, FQGTGA. The CDR3 spans 13 residues. V lost 4 bases and J 0 bases, leaving 6 bases between the germline ends. The CDR3, as DNA: TGTGCCAGCAGCTACTCAGTGAACACTGAAGCTTTCTTT. Its protein is CASSYSVNTEAFF. Based on the CDR3 plus reference TRBV7-3 and TRBJ1-1, the full variable domain is GAGVSQTPSNKVTEKGKYVELRCDPISGHTALYWYRQSLGQGPEFLIYFQGTGAADDSGLPNDRFFAVRPEGSVSTLKIQRTERGDSAVYLCASSYSVNTEAFFGQGTRLTVV.

The sample holds a few counts of this clone. J is TRBJ2-7 and V is TRBV27; 14 nucleotides match TRBD2. Germline trimming cut 5 bases from V and 5 bases from J; bases unmatched to any gene: 14. Germline values: CDR1 MNHEY, CDR2 SMNVEV (reference sequence). This CDR3 has 18 residues. The CDR3 reads CASSTVPLTSGRADEQYF. The CDR3 nucleotides are TGTGCCAGCAGTACAGTCCCCTTGACTAGCGGGAGGGCTGACGAGCAGTACTTC.

This chain connects TRBV6-5 to TRBJ1-2; perhaps TRBD1 as D (6 bases). V shed 10 bases and J shed 5 bases, with 17 bases lying between them. The CDR3 is 13 residues long. Germline-derived CDR1 and CDR2 are MNHEY and SVGAGI. The CDR3 DNA reads as TGTGCCATCGAGGACAGCTCAATTTATGGCTACACCTTC. Protein sequence: CAIEDSSIYGYTF.

This clone was detected only a few times. This chain uses TRBV7-2 with TRBJ2-1, with D possibly being TRBD1 or TRBD2 (5 bases each). CDR3 size: 18 residues. Germline V CDR1 and CDR2: SGHTA, FQGNSA. V lost 1 base and J 7 bases, leaving 23 bases between the germline ends. In nucleotides, the CDR3 is TGTGCCAGCAGCTTAGGCAGCTCGGGTTCTCCTTGGGGGAATGAGCAGTTCTTC. Translation gives CASSLGSSGSPWGNEQFF.

This chain links TRBV25-1 with TRBJ2-1, with D possibly matching TRBD2 (6 bases). Per the germline V gene, CDR1 is MGHDK and CDR2 is SYGVNS. The CDR3 consists of 13 residues. The ends were cut back, 4 bases at V and 7 bases at J, with 11 bases in the middle. In nucleotides, the CDR3 is TGTGCCAGCAGTGGGAGGGAGTCGAATGAGCAGTTCTTC. It translates to CASSGRESNEQFF.

This clone was counted a few times. The chain links TRBV13 to TRBJ2-7, with D unclear. Trimming took off 1 base at V and 2 bases at J, with 9 bases between the two ends. Germline CDR1 and CDR2: PRHDT and FYEKMQ (reference sequence). This CDR3 spans 14 amino acids. DNA for the CDR3: TGTGCCAGCAGCTTAGTGGCCAGAACCTACGAGCAGTACTTC. As protein: CASSLVARTYEQYF.

V gene TRBV5-5 combines with J gene TRBJ2-7, with D possibly being TRBD1 (6 bases). The length of the CDR3 is 12 residues. V dropped 7 bases and J dropped 2 bases, with 10 bases sitting between them. Germline V gene lookup returns CDR1 SGHKS and CDR2 YYEKEE (reference sequence). In DNA form, the CDR3 reads TGTGCCAGCCGGGGACACCCCTACGAGCAGTACTTC. Protein sequence: CASRGHPYEQYF. Complete variable domain (other parts from reference TRBV5-5 and TRBJ2-7): DAGVTQSPTHLIKTRGQQVTLRCSPISGHKSVSWYQQVLGQGPQFIFQYYEKEERGRGNFPDRFSARQFPNYSSELNVNALLLGDSALYLCASRGHPYEQYFGPGTRLTVT.

The DNA for the CDR3 is TGTGCCAGCAGCGAGGGGACTAGCGGGATTTCCTACAATGAGCAGTTCTTC. This translates into CASSEGTSGISYNEQFF. The gene calls are TRBV9 and TRBJ2-1, with 13 bases identical to TRBD2. V gave up 3 bases and J gave up 1 base; unmatched junction bases: 4. This CDR3 comprises 17 residues. The germline V gene encodes CDR1 SGDLS and CDR2 YYNGEE.

Concerning this clone: Other DNA sequences in the same sample also yield this CDR3. V usage is TRBV3-1 (or the pseudogene TRBV3-2) and J usage is TRBJ2-1; D gene uncertain. The CDR3 has 12 residues. Germline V gene lookup returns CDR1 LGHDT and CDR2 YNNKEL (reference sequence). Between the trimmed V and J ends, which lost 1 base and 7 bases, there was a span of 5 bases. The CDR3 DNA is TGTGCCAGCAGCCAAGTGGGGAATGAGCAGTTCTTC. It encodes CASSQVGNEQFF.

The chain recombines TRBV4-3 with TRBJ2-3, with D perhaps matching TRBD1 or TRBD2 (6 bases each). The CDR3 has 15 amino acids. Germline-derived CDR1 and CDR2 are LGHNA and YSLEER. V lost 1 base to trimming and J lost 5 bases, with 13 bases between them. Here the CDR3 DNA reads TGCGCCAGCAGCCAAGGAAGGGGGGCGGTAGATACGCAGTATTTT. Translation: CASSQGRGAVDTQYF.

With regard to this clone: The germline gene is not matched at one end of the junction; a read error may be the cause. The V and J genes are TRBV6-1 and TRBJ2-5; 7 nucleotides align to TRBD2. Germline-derived CDR1 and CDR2 are MNHNS and SASEGT. This CDR3 has 15 amino acids. For the CDR3, the DNA is TGTGCCAGCATTGAACCCCTAGCGGTCCAAGAGACCCAGTACTTC. This codes for CASIEPLAVQETQYF.